Here is one T cell receptor (beta chain) with its context. The antigen is unknown. The source of the sample is a study of T cell responses to AZD1222 COVID-19 vaccine. About the study: The analysis combined second doses at about 4 or about 12 weeks.

Trimming shortened V by 0 bases and J by 5 bases, and 11 bases separated the two germline ends. CDR1 and CDR2 from the germline V gene are SGHDT and YYEEEE. This CDR3 has 14 residues. Study-wide results and limits: Repertoires were sampled only after the peak T cell response. White British donors predominated, females outnumbered males, and clonal diversity was possibly underestimated.

Libraries were prepared by immunoSEQ multiplex PCR; TCRdb keeps only in-frame clonotypes and omits some of them. The data hold approximately 160,000 clones, with just over 90% observed a single time. This receptor was identified in an adult in good health. Material: peripheral blood, obtained on day 0 of AZD1222 vaccination. V usage is TRBV5-6 and J usage is TRBJ2-5; D uncertain. CDR3 DNA sequence: TGTGCCAGCAGCTTGGGCAGCTCAGCGGAGACCCAGTACTTC. Its protein product is CASSLGSSAETQYF.